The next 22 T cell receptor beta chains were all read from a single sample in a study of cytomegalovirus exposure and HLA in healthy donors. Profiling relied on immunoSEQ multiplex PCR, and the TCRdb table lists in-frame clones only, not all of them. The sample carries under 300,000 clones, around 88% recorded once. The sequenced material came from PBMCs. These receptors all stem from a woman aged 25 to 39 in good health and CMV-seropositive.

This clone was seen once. CDR3 sequence reads: CASTSSGSNQPQHF. In DNA, the CDR3 is TGTGCCAGCACCTCGTCGGGAAGCAATCAGCCCCAGCATTTT. The genes are TRBV27 and TRBJ1-5; D remains unclear. CDR1 MNHEY and CDR2 SMNVEV come from the germline V gene (reference sequence). V lost 7 bases, J lost 1 base, and 11 bases lay in between. The CDR3 has 14 amino acids.

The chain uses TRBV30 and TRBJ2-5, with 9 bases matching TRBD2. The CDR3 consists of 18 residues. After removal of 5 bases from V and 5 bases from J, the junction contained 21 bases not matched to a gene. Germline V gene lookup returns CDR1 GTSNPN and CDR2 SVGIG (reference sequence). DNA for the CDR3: TGTGCCTGGGCCCGGATTGGGCTAGCGGGATCCTTAGTGGAGACCCAGTACTTC. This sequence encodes CAWARIGLAGSLVETQYF.

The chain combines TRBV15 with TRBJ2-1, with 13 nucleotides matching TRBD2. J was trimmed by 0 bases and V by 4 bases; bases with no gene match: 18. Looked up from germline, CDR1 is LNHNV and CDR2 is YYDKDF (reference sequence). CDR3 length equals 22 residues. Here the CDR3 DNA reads TGTGCCACCAGCACGAGGGGGACTTCCGGGACTAGCGGGATCCGCTCCTACAATGAGCAGTTCTTC. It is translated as CATSTRGTSGTSGIRSYNEQFF.

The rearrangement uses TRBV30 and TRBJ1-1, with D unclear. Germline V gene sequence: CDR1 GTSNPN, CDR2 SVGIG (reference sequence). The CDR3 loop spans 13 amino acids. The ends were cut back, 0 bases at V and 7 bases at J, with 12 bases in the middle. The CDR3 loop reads CAWSVGVVGEAFF. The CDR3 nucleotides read TGTGCCTGGAGTGTGGGCGTCGTGGGTGAAGCTTTCTTT.

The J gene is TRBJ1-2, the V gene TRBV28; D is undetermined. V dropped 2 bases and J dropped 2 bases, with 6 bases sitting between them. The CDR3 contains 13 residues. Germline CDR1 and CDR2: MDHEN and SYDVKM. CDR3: CASSLRRNYGYTF. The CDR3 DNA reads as TGTGCCAGCAGTTTAAGGCGGAACTATGGCTACACCTTC.

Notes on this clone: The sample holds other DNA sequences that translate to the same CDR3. CDR3 amino acids: CASSLRQSNQPQHF. CDR3 DNA sequence: TGTGCCAGCAGTTTGAGGCAAAGCAATCAGCCCCAGCATTTT. This chain uses TRBV27 with TRBJ1-5; no clear D gene. Trimming removed 3 bases from V and 1 base from J, with 7 bases in between. The CDR3 runs to 14 residues. Germline V gene data show CDR1 as MNHEY and CDR2 as SMNVEV (reference sequence).

CDR3 sequence reads: CASSPSGWNTDTQYF. CDR3 bases: TGTGCCAGCTCACCTTCGGGGTGGAACACAGATACGCAGTATTTT. The V call is TRBV18, the J call TRBJ2-3; weak D call: TRBD2 (5 bases). The germline V and J ends were trimmed by 3 bases and 2 bases, with 12 bases remaining between them. This CDR3 comprises 15 residues. Germline CDR1 and CDR2: KGHSH and LQKENI. Variable domain in full (rest from reference TRBV18 and TRBJ2-3): NAGVMQNPRHLVRRRGQEARLRCSPMKGHSHVYWYRQLPEEGLKFMVYLQKENIIDESGMPKERFSAEFPKEGPSILRIQQVVRGDSAAYFCASSPSGWNTDTQYFGPGTRLTVL.

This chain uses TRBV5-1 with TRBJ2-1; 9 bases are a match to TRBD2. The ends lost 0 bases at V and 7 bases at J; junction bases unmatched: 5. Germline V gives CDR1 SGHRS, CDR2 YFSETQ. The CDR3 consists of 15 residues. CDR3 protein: CASSLVVAGENEQFF. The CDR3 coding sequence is TGCGCCAGCAGCTTGGTTGTAGCGGGAGAGAATGAGCAGTTCTTC. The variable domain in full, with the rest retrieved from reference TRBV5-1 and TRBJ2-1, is KAGVTQTPRYLIKTRGQQVTLSCSPISGHRSVSWYQQTPGQGLQFLFEYFSETQRNKGNFPGRFSGRQFSNSRSEMNVSTLELGDSALYLCASSLVVAGENEQFFGPGTRLTVL.

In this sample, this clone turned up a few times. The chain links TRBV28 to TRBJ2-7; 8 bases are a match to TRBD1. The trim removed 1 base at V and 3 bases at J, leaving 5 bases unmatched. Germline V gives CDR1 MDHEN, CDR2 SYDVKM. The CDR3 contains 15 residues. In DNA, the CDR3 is TGTGCCAGCAGTTTATTGGAGGGACAGGTCTACGAGCAGTACTTC. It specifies CASSLLEGQVYEQYF.

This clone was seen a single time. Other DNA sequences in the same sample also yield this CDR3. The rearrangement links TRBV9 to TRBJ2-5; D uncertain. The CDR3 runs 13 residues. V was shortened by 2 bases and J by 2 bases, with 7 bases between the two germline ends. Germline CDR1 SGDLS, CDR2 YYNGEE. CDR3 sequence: CASSVSGQETQYF. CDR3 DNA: TGTGCCAGCAGCGTGTCCGGTCAAGAGACCCAGTACTTC.

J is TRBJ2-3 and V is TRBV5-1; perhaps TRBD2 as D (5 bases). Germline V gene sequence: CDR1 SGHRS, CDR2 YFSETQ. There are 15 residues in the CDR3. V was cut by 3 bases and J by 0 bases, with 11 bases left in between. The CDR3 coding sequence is TGCGCCAGCAGCTCCGGACTTCTAAGCACAGATACGCAGTATTTT. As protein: CASSSGLLSTDTQYF.

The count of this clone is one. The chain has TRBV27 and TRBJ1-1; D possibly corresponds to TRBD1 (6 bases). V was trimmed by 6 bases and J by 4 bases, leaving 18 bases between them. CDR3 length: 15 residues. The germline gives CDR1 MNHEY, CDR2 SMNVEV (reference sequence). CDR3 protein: CASSARVQGPTEAFF. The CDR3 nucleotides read TGTGCCAGCAGCGCTCGAGTCCAGGGGCCCACTGAAGCTTTCTTT.

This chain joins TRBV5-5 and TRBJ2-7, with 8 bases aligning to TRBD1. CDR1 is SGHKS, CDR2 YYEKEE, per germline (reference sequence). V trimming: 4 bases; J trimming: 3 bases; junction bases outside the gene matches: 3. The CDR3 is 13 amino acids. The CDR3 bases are TGTGCCAGCAGCAGAGACAGGGGCTACGAGCAGTACTTC. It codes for CASSRDRGYEQYF.

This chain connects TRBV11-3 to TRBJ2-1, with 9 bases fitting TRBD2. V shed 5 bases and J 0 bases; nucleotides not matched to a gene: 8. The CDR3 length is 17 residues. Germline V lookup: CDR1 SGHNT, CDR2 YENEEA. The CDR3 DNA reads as TGTGCCAGCAGCCCCCGCGGGACTAGCAACTCCTACAATGAGCAGTTCTTC. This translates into CASSPRGTSNSYNEQFF.

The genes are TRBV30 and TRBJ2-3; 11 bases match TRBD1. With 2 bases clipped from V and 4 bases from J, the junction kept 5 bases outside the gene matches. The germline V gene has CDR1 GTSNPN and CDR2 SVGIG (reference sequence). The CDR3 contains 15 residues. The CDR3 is CAWSMGQGGADTQYF. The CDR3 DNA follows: TGTGCCTGGAGTATGGGACAGGGGGGGGCAGATACGCAGTATTTT.

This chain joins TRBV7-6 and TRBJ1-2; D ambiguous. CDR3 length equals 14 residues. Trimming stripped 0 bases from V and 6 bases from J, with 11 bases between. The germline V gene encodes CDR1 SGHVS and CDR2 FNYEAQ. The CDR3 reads CASSLARQANGYTF. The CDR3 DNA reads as TGTGCCAGCAGCTTAGCACGGCAGGCCAATGGCTACACCTTC.

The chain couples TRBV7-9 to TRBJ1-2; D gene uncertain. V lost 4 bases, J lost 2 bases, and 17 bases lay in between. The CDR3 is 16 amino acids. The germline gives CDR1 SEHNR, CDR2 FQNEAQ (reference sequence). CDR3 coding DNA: TGTGCCAGCAGCTCCAACGACCCGGACTTAAACTATGGCTACACCTTC. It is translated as CASSSNDPDLNYGYTF.

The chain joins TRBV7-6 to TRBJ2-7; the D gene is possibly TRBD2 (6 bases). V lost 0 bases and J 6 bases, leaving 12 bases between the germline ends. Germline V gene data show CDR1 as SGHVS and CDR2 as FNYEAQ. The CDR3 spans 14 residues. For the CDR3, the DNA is TGTGCCAGCAGCTTAGCCGGGAGATCGGCCGAGCAGTACTTC. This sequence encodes CASSLAGRSAEQYF.

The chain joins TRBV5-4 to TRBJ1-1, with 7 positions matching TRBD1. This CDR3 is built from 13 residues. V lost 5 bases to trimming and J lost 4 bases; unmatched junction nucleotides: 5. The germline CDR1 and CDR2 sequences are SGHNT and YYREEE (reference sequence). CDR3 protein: CASRSGTVTEAFF. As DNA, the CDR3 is TGTGCCAGCAGGTCCGGGACAGTCACTGAAGCTTTCTTT.

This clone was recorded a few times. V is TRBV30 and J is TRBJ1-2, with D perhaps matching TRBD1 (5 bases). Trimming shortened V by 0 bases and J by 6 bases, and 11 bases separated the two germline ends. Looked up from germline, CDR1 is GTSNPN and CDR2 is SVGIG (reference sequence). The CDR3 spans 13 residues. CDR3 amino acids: CAWSVSRANGYTF. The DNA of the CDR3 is TGTGCCTGGAGTGTAAGCAGGGCAAATGGCTACACCTTC.

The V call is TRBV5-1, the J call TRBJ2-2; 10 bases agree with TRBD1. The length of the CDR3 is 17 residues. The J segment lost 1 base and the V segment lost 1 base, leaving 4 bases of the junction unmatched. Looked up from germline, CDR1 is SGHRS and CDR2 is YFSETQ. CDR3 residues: CASSLIGTGENTGELFF. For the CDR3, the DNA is TGCGCCAGCAGCTTGATTGGGACAGGGGAGAACACCGGGGAGCTGTTTTTT.

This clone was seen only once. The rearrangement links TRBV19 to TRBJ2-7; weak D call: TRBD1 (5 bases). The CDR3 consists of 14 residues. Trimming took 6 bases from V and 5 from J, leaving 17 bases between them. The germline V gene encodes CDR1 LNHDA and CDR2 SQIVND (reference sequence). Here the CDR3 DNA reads TGTGCCAGTAGCGACAGTTGGTCCAGGGACGAGCAGTACTTC. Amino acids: CASSDSWSRDEQYF.